This T cell receptor beta chain was found in a study of blood T cell repertoires in COVID-19. Looking at the study overall: From the United States, Italy and Spain came samples of acute and convalescent COVID-19. T cells, B-cell-depleted T cells, or PBMCs supplied cDNA or gDNA.

This CDR3 is built from 17 residues. CDR1 is LGHDT and CDR2 is YNNKEL in the germline V gene (reference sequence). Trimming removed 4 bases from V and 1 base from J, with 20 bases in between. The assay was immunoSEQ multiplex PCR, and TCRdb's table has in-frame clones only and misses some. This table holds 130,000 or so clones, more than 75% found once. This chain links TRBV3-1 (or the pseudogene TRBV3-2) with TRBJ2-7; TRBD2 might be the D (6 bases). The material sequenced was peripheral blood. The TCR was taken from a human donor in a cohort sampled during active COVID-19. The CDR3 DNA reads as TGTGCCAGCAGCCCTACCGGTTTTGGGACTTCATCCTACGAGCAGTACTTC. Encoded protein: CASSPTGFGTSSYEQYF.